The clone carrying this T cell receptor (beta chain) has just one count. This sample was included in a study of control samples from healthy donors and cancer patients. CDR3 length equals 13 residues. In germline, CDR1 is GTSNPN, CDR2 SVGIG (reference sequence). The V gene lost 0 bases and the J gene lost 8 bases, with 13 bases spanning the gap. Assay: immunoSEQ multiplex PCR; the TCRdb copy retains only in-frame clones and omits some. The profile shows 110,000 or so clones, just under 90% of them singletons. V gene TRBV30 combines with J gene TRBJ1-2; a possible D gene is TRBD1 (6 bases). The TCR originated in a man younger than 45 in good health. The sample consisted of blood. This chain's CDR3 is CAWSVTGRKGYTF. CDR3 sequence (DNA): TGTGCCTGGAGTGTAACAGGGAGGAAGGGCTACACCTTC.